This T cell receptor (beta chain) appears in the sequencing data of a study of blood T cell repertoires in COVID-19. Looking at the study overall: Acute-phase and convalescent COVID-19 samples originated in the United States, Italy and Spain. PBMCs, B-cell-depleted T cells, or T cells provided the cDNA or gDNA that made up the material.

The junction had 8 bases not matched to a gene; V was cut back by 3 bases and J by 3 bases. This CDR3 spans 16 amino acids. Germline assignment: CDR1 LGHNA and CDR2 YNFKEQ. Enrollment of patients from Seattle took place during active infection, with longitudinal follow-up. Under the authors' procedure: The authors estimated nucleated cell counts from reference gene primer amplification. Data came from immunoSEQ multiplex PCR; TCRdb stores just in-frame clones and leaves some out. V and J calls plus clone size are reproduced from that table; the DNA served to infer D and trimming. Among under 400,000 clones, about nine tenths were seen once, and the ten largest hold less than 5%.

The TCR comes from a woman aged 55-75 years with COVID-19, enrolled during active disease. V is TRBV4-2 and J is TRBJ1-5, with 7 positions matching TRBD1. Sequenced: peripheral blood. The CDR3 is CASSQGPGQSNQPQHF. The CDR3 nucleotides are TGTGCCAGCAGCCAGGGGCCGGGACAGTCCAATCAGCCCCAGCATTTT.